This T cell receptor (beta chain) was recorded in a study of human T cells and chemical hapten exposure. On the study more broadly: The sensitizing agent was 2% DPC, placed on approximately 2 cm by approximately 2 cm of upper inner arm skin.

TCRdb reprocessed the RACE reads via MiXCR and lists one record per CDR3 protein. This table holds some 360,000 distinct CDR3 sequences, 5.1% found once. Time point in this sample: pre-sensitization, week 0. Described treatment: therapeutic diphenylcyclopropenone sensitization with weekly scalp DPC. This TCR came from a woman aged 50 to 65 with alopecia areata. Some clones in this sample may be carry-over from other donors' samples. Sequencing used whole blood, obtained in connection with sensitization to the hapten diphenylcyclopropenone (DPC).

The CDR3 DNA is TGTGCCAGCAGTTTACGGCAGTACTTTGGCTACACCTTC. This codes for CASSLRQYFGYTF. The chain employs TRBV12-3 or TRBV12-4 and TRBJ1-2, with unresolved D. The CDR3 consists of 13 residues. V lost 2 bases and J lost 7, with 11 bases in between.